Listed here is a single TCR beta chain. Its antigen is as yet unknown. Clones were sequenced by immunoSEQ multiplex PCR, and TCRdb holds only the in-frame ones, with some missing. This sample has about 260,000 clones, with 90% found just once. This entry comes from a study of cytomegalovirus exposure and HLA in healthy donors. Findings of the study overall: Cytomegalovirus status, reportedly, was diagnosed with high specificity and sensitivity by the classifier. In vitro work confirmed that a few CMV-associated chains recognize CMV antigens. Cytomegalovirus association was listed for 150 to 200 TCR beta chains.

Per germline, CDR1 SGHRS and CDR2 YFSETQ. This CDR3 region has 16 residues. V lost 0 bases, J lost 1 base, and 12 bases lay in between. The donors were part of the validation cohort, which consisted of over a hundred subjects and was separate from the first cohort of 666 subjects. The TCR was taken from a woman aged 30 to 39 in good health and CMV-seronegative. Sequenced sample: PBMCs. The V and J genes are TRBV5-1 and TRBJ2-3; TRBD2 is a possible D gene (6 bases). The CDR3 sequence: CASSLASAGRTDTQYF. The CDR3 region has the DNA TGCGCCAGCAGCTTGGCCTCGGCGGGACGCACAGATACGCAGTATTTT.